This T cell receptor (beta chain) emerged from a study of beta chain features in type 1 diabetes. Study-wide points: The study found moderately but significantly shorter TCRB CDR3s in all four CD4+ subsets of Type 1 diabetes patients.

Points on this clone: Its matching antigen is unknown.

Reverse transcription of all isolated RNA meant that expressed TCRB transcripts were sequenced. Only in-frame clones appear in the TCRdb table, and some are missing; sequencing was by immunoSEQ multiplex PCR. Among roughly 130,000 clones listed, less than 20% were seen once. The TCR was taken from a young man with type 1 diabetes. The sequencing sample was made of central memory CD4+ T cells from blood.

The CDR3 nucleotides read TGCGCCAGCAGCCATACCGGGACAGGGGAAAATTCACCCCTCCACTTT. Translation: CASSHTGTGENSPLHF. The genes are TRBV5-1 and TRBJ1-6; 10 nucleotides line up with TRBD1. The V segment lost 4 bases and the J segment 7 bases; nucleotides outside the gene matches: 8. The germline V gene has CDR1 SGHRS and CDR2 YFSETQ. The CDR3 contains 16 residues.